These 8 T cell receptor beta chains were all obtained from the same sample, sequenced in a study of control samples from healthy donors and cancer patients (dated by TCRdb to 2020 to 2021). The protocol used for the library was the immunoSEQ multiplex PCR assay. In TCRdb, the immuneACCESS table is reduced to in-frame sequences with V and J assigned. These tables do not hold every clone; where another copy was compared, an unresolved V gene accounts for under half, and the others remain unexplained. Recorded for this sample are hundreds of thousands of clones; around nine tenths of them occurred a single time. Of the sample, around 6.4% is held by the ten largest clones. Sequencing input: PBMCs. The receptors come from a middle-aged man with head and neck cancer.

V usage is TRBV5-4 and J usage is TRBJ1-2; D is ambiguous. The CDR3 has 14 residues. Germline V gene data show CDR1 as SGHNT and CDR2 as YYREEE (reference sequence). V lost 3 bases and J 4 bases, leaving 13 bases between the germline ends. DNA of the CDR3: TGTGCCAGCAGCTCGCCTACAGTAGCCTATGGCTACACCTTC. It codes for CASSSPTVAYGYTF.

J is TRBJ2-3 and V is TRBV27; 10 bases fit TRBD1. The CDR3 consists of 16 residues. Germline V gives CDR1 MNHEY, CDR2 SMNVEV (reference sequence). V was clipped by 6 bases and J by 6 bases; unmatched bases: 12. The CDR3 nucleotides read TGTGCCAGCAGCCAAGACAGGGGGCGGGTGGGGGATACGCAGTATTTT. Translating it yields CASSQDRGRVGDTQYF.

The chain is built from TRBV25-1 and TRBJ1-6; D is uncertain. V dropped 7 bases and J dropped 9 bases, with 19 bases sitting between them. CDR1 and CDR2 (germline): MGHDK, SYGVNS. The CDR3 covers 15 residues. In DNA, the CDR3 is TGTGCCAGCACCCCTGGGTCTACAATTAGTTCACCCCTCCACTTT. This translates into CASTPGSTISSPLHF.

This clone was counted a single time. This rearrangement joins TRBV28 to TRBJ2-5; the D call may be TRBD1 or TRBD2 (5 bases each). Germline V gene lookup returns CDR1 MDHEN and CDR2 SYDVKM. The CDR3 is 14 amino acids. V lost 8 bases, J lost 8 bases, and 21 bases lay in between. The CDR3 DNA is TGTGCCAGCGCCGCTGGGGGATCCACACCCACCCAGTACTTC. This codes for CASAAGGSTPTQYF.

The gene calls are TRBV19 and TRBJ2-1; 12 bases fit TRBD2. This CDR3 region has 16 residues. V trimming: 4 bases; J trimming: 2 bases; junction bases outside the gene matches: 3. Germline V lookup: CDR1 LNHDA, CDR2 SQIVND (reference sequence). The CDR3 sequence is CASSTGLAGPYNEQFF. The CDR3 DNA follows: TGTGCCAGTAGTACGGGACTAGCGGGCCCCTACAATGAGCAGTTCTTC.

The chain links TRBV5-5 to TRBJ2-7; TRBD2 matches 10 bases. The CDR3 loop spans 15 amino acids. The germline V gene has CDR1 SGHKS and CDR2 YYEKEE (reference sequence). V shed 2 bases and J 4 bases; nucleotides not matched to a gene: 6. DNA of the CDR3: TGTGCCAGCAGCTTTCTAGCGGGAGTACCGTACGAGCAGTACTTC. It codes for CASSFLAGVPYEQYF.

The V and J genes are TRBV4-3 and TRBJ1-6; D call uncertain. V was clipped by 5 bases and J by 4 bases, with 21 bases between them. The CDR3 extends over 18 amino acids. CDR1 and CDR2 (germline): LGHNA, YSLEER. The CDR3 DNA reads TGCGCCAGCAGCGTTCGAACCCCGGGAGACGGATATAATTCACCCCTCCACTTT. It translates to CASSVRTPGDGYNSPLHF.

The chain employs TRBV7-3 and TRBJ2-5; 8 bases are a match to TRBD2. Germline CDR1 and CDR2: SGHTA and FQGTGA. V lost 1 base to trimming and J lost 3 bases; unmatched junction nucleotides: 7. The length of the CDR3 is 16 residues. The DNA for the CDR3 is TGTGCCAGCAGCTTAAATCCCTTAGCGGGGAAAGAGACCCAGTACTTC. This translates into CASSLNPLAGKETQYF. Drawing the rest from reference TRBV7-3 and TRBJ2-5, the complete variable domain is GAGVSQTPSNKVTEKGKYVELRCDPISGHTALYWYRQSLGQGPEFLIYFQGTGAADDSGLPNDRFFAVRPEGSVSTLKIQRTERGDSAVYLCASSLNPLAGKETQYFGPGTRLLVL.